This T cell receptor (beta chain) was captured in a study of blood T cell repertoires in COVID-19. About the research overall: Acute-phase and convalescent COVID-19 samples originated in the United States, Italy and Spain. PBMCs, B-cell-depleted T cells, or T cells were the source of the cDNA or gDNA that made up the material.

The protocol was immunoSEQ multiplex PCR, while the TCRdb copy is restricted to in-frame clones and leaves out a portion. The data show 100,000 to 150,000 clones, under 90% seen once. Germline V gives CDR1 SGHTS, CDR2 YDEGEE. CDR3 size: 15 residues. The ends lost 2 bases at V and 5 bases at J; junction bases unmatched: 5. This clonotype originated in a woman aged 55 to 70 with active or convalescent COVID-19. This chain links TRBV5-8 with TRBJ2-3; TRBD2 aligns across 10 bases. Specimen: peripheral blood. CDR3 region: CASSLAGGRVDTQYF. The CDR3 nucleotides read TGTGCCAGCAGCTTAGCGGGGGGGCGAGTAGATACGCAGTATTTT.